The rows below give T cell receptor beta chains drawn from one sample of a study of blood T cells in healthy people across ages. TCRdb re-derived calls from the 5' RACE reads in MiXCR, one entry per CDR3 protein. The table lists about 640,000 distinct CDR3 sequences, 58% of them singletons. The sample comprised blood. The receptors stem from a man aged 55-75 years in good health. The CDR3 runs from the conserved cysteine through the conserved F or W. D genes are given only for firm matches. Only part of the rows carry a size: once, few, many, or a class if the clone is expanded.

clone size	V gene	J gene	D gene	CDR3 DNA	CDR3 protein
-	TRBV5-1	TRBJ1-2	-	TGCGCCAGCAGCTTGAACGGGGTGGAGGTCCCTAACTATGGCTACACCTTC	CASSLNGVEVPNYGYTF
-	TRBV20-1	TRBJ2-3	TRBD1	TGCAGTGCTAGAGATCCTTCACAGGGGGATAGAGATACGCAGTATTTT	CSARDPSQGDRDTQYF
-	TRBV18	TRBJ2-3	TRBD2	TGTGCCAACTCACCTCGGGGACTAGCGGGAGCAGATACGCAGTATTTT	CANSPRGLAGADTQYF
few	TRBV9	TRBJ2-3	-	TGTGCCAGCAGCGTAGCGGAAGATACGCAGTATTTT	CASSVAEDTQYF
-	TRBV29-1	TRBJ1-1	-	TGCAGCGTATTACCGGGGAACACTGAAGCTTTCTTT	CSVLPGNTEAFF
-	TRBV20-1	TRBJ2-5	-	TGCAGTGCTAAGAGGCTGACAGCCTACAATGAGCAGTACTTC	CSAKRLTAYNEQYF
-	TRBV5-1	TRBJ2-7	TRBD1	TGCGCCAGCAGCTTGGCCCCAGGGGGTGGCTACGAGCAGTACTTC	CASSLAPGGGYEQYF
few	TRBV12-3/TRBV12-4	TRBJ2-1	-	TGTGCCAGCAGCCGTCGGACAGATTACAATGAGCAGTTCTTC	CASSRRTDYNEQFF
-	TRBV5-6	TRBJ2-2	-	TGTGCCAGCAGCGAGACTAGGGCCACCGGGGAGCTGTTTTTT	CASSETRATGELFF
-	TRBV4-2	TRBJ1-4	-	TGTGCCAGCAGCCAAGATCTCGGGGCAGAGGGTGAAAAACTGTTTTTT	CASSQDLGAEGEKLFF
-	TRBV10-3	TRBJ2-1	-	TGTGCCATCAGTTCAAGGAGTGAGCAGTTCTTC	CAISSRSEQFF
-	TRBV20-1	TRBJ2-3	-	TGCAGTGCTAGTATCCTTCCCAGCGCAGATACGCAGTATTTT	CSASILPSADTQYF
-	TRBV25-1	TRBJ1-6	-	TGTGCCAGCAGTGAATGGGGTATGGATAATTCACCCCTCCACTTT	CASSEWGMDNSPLHF
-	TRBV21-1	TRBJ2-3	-	TGTGCCAGCAGCAAAGCATCGACAGGAGATGAGACAGATACGCAGTATTTT	CASSKASTGDETDTQYF
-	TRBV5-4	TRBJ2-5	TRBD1	TGTGCCAGCAGCAGACAGGGGGCCATGGAGACCCAGTACTTC	CASSRQGAMETQYF
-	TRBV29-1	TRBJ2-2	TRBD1	TGCAACGTACCCGACAGGGACAGCGGGGAGCTGTTTTTT	CNVPDRDSGELFF
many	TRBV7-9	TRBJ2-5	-	TGTGCCAGCAGCTTTGACCTCGGACCTCAAGAGACCCAGTACTTC	CASSFDLGPQETQYF
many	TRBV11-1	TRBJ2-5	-	TGTGCCAGCAGCATAATTCCCGGCTCCTCTGAGACCCAGTACTTC	CASSIIPGSSETQYF
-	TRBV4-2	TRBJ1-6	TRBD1	TGTGCCAGCAGCCAAGAAGCAGGGGGCTCCTATAATTCACCCCTCCACTTT	CASSQEAGGSYNSPLHF
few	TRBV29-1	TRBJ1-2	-	TGCAGCGTTGTTTCGGGGAGCGGCTATGGCTACACCTTC	CSVVSGSGYGYTF
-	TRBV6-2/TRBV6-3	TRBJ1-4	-	TGTGCCACCGGACCGGCAGCCACGGGGGAAAAACTGTTTTTT	CATGPAATGEKLFF
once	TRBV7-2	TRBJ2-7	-	TGTGCCAGCAGCTTAGAACGCAGCCACCAGCAGTACTTC	CASSLERSHQQYF
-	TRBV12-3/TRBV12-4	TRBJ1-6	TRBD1	TGTGCCAGCAGTTCCACAGGACAGGGAACTTCACCCCTCCACTTT	CASSSTGQGTSPLHF
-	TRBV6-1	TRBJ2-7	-	TGTGCCAGCAGAGATACAGGGTTCGAGCAGTACTTC	CASRDTGFEQYF
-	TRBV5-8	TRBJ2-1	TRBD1	TGTGCCAGCAGCCCTACAGGGGTAGCCCACAATGAGCAGTTCTTC	CASSPTGVAHNEQFF
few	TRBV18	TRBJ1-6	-	TGTGCCAGCTCACGGTCGGGGCAGTCCCATTCACCCCTCCACTTT	CASSRSGQSHSPLHF
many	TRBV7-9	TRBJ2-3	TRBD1	TGTGCCAGCAGCGACTGGACAGGGGAGAGCACAGATACGCAGTATTTT	CASSDWTGESTDTQYF
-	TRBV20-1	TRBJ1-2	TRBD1	TGCAGTGCTAGAGCAGGGACAGGGAATGGCTACACCTTC	CSARAGTGNGYTF
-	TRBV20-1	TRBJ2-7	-	TGCAGTGCTAGGCCCGGGGGGCGGGGATCCTACGAGCAGTACTTC	CSARPGGRGSYEQYF
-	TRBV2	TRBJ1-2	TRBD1	TGTGCCAGCAGCCAGGACAGGGTGGATGGCTACACCTTC	CASSQDRVDGYTF
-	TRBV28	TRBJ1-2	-	TGTGCCAGCAGTCCCATATCACCGAACTATGGCCACACCTTC	CASSPISPNYGHTF
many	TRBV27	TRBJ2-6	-	TGTGCCAGCAGTCCGTGGGCCTCGGGGGGGGCCAACGTCCTGACTTTC	CASSPWASGGANVLTF
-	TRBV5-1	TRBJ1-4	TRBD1	TGCGCCAGCAGCCCCCCCGGGACAGGGGCAACTAATGAAAAACTGTTTTTT	CASSPPGTGATNEKLFF